Below, 24 T cell receptor beta chains from the same sample are listed, as sequenced in a study of T-cell reconstitution after alpha-beta-depleted transplantation in children. TCRbeta library preparation incorporated unique molecular identifiers. TCRdb analysed the PCR reads with MiXCR anew, one entry per CDR3 protein. The data contain 550,000 to 800,000 distinct CDR3 sequences, about 12% of them singletons. The specimen comprised PBMCs, sampled before TCRalphabeta/CD19-depleted stem cell transplant. The receptor set was obtained from a girl aged 2 to 10 with congenital amegakaryocytic thrombocytopenia, due to receive a stem cell transplant.

The chain joins TRBV7-7 to TRBJ2-1, with D tentatively TRBD2 (5 bases). V gave up 1 base and J gave up 0 bases, with 13 bases separating them. The CDR3 is 17 amino acids. Per germline, CDR1 SSHAT and CDR2 FNYEAQ (reference sequence). The CDR3 DNA sequence: TGTGCCAGCAGCTTAGTTGCTAGCCCGAGCTCCTACAATGAGCAGTTCTTC. Translating it yields CASSLVASPSSYNEQFF.

This clonotype was detected many times. V and J are TRBV20-1 and TRBJ2-3; no reliable D call. V was pared by 3 bases and J by 3 bases, with 16 bases between. CDR3 length: 15 residues. Looked up from germline, CDR1 is DFQATT and CDR2 is SNEGSKA (reference sequence). This CDR3 is CSASARHSTTDTQYF. DNA for the CDR3: TGCAGTGCTAGTGCCAGGCACTCGACAACAGATACGCAGTATTTT.

This clonotype was seen only once. The chain uses TRBV20-1 and TRBJ2-4; TRBD2 agrees at 10 bases. Germline values: CDR1 DFQATT, CDR2 SNEGSKA (reference sequence). This CDR3 contains 19 residues. V shed 3 bases and J 3 bases; nucleotides not matched to a gene: 17. The CDR3 loop is CSASRAPGLAGVGKNIQYF. The DNA of the CDR3 is TGCAGTGCTAGCCGGGCTCCGGGCCTAGCGGGAGTTGGCAAAAACATTCAGTACTTC.

Note on this clonotype: This could be a read error, since a much larger clone is one nucleotide away. The rearrangement joins TRBV27 to TRBJ1-2; D is uncertain. CDR1 and CDR2 from the germline V gene are MNHEY and SMNVEV (reference sequence). The length of the CDR3 is 16 residues. The CDR3 region is CASSSMTRALNYGYPF. The CDR3 region has the DNA TGTGCCAGCAGTTCGATGACCCGGGCCCTCAACTATGGCTACCCCTTC.

In its sample, this clonotype was seen a few times. The rearrangement links TRBV20-1 to TRBJ2-7; D remains ambiguous. V was shortened by 3 bases and J by 3 bases, with 6 bases between the two germline ends. CDR1 DFQATT and CDR2 SNEGSKA come from the germline V gene (reference sequence). The length of the CDR3 is 11 residues. The CDR3 protein is CSASKRYEQYF. DNA of the CDR3: TGCAGTGCTAGTAAACGCTACGAGCAGTACTTC.

This clonotype was observed many times. The V and J genes are TRBV5-8 and TRBJ1-1; no clear D gene. V lost 4 bases, J lost 6 bases, and 13 bases lay in between. This CDR3 has 13 amino acids. Germline V gene sequence: CDR1 SGHTS, CDR2 YDEGEE. Written as DNA, the CDR3 is TGTGCCAGCAGCCCTAGGCGGGGATCTGAAGCTTTCTTT. Residues: CASSPRRGSEAFF. The full variable domain, its missing parts supplied by reference TRBV5-8 and TRBJ1-1, is EAGVTQSPTHLIKTRGQQATLRCSPISGHTSVYWYQQALGLGLQFLLWYDEGEERNRGNFPPRFSGRQFPNYSSELNVNALELEDSALYLCASSPRRGSEAFFGQGTRLTVV.

This clonotype came up many times. The CDR3 reads CSVEWGNYGYTF. For the CDR3, the DNA is TGCAGCGTTGAGTGGGGTAACTATGGCTACACCTTC. The chain couples TRBV29-1 to TRBJ1-2; D remains unclear. Trimming pared 3 bases from V and 1 base from J, leaving 6 bases between. Germline V CDR1 and CDR2: SQVTM, ANQGSEA. This CDR3 spans 12 amino acids.

The sample holds a few counts of this clonotype. This sequence joins TRBV25-1 and TRBJ1-1; D perhaps matches TRBD1 (5 bases). CDR1 and CDR2 from the germline V gene are MGHDK and SYGVNS. This CDR3 has 13 amino acids. Trimming stripped 6 bases from V and 3 bases from J, with 11 bases between. CDR3 in amino acids: CASRKGDYTEAFF. In DNA form, the CDR3 reads TGTGCCAGCAGGAAAGGGGATTACACTGAAGCTTTCTTT.

This clonotype was counted only a few times. The genes are TRBV12-3 or TRBV12-4 and TRBJ2-1; D might be TRBD1 (6 bases). The V and J ends lost 4 bases and 5 bases respectively, with 15 bases between them. The CDR3 is 15 residues long. CDR3 loop: CASSSDSGFNNEQFF. Written as DNA, the CDR3 is TGTGCCAGCAGTTCGGACAGTGGATTTAACAATGAGCAGTTCTTC.

This clonotype was observed a few times. The V gene is TRBV6-6, the J gene TRBJ2-1, with no clear D. Germline CDR1 is MNHNY and CDR2 is SVGAGI (reference sequence). This CDR3 has 13 residues. The ends were cut back, 2 bases at V and 8 bases at J, with 10 bases in the middle. CDR3 coding DNA: TGTGCCAGCAGTTACCGGCTTATCGATGAGCAGTTCTTC. It specifies CASSYRLIDEQFF.

Many counts were recorded for this clonotype. The gene calls are TRBV5-1 and TRBJ2-1; no clear D. The CDR3 contains 14 residues. V lost 7 bases and J lost 0, with 11 bases in between. Per germline, CDR1 SGHRS and CDR2 YFSETQ. CDR3 in amino acids: CASGEQSSYNEQFF. As DNA, the CDR3 is TGCGCCAGCGGAGAACAGAGCTCCTACAATGAGCAGTTCTTC. Looking up the rest from reference TRBV5-1 and TRBJ2-1 gives the full variable domain: KAGVTQTPRYLIKTRGQQVTLSCSPISGHRSVSWYQQTPGQGLQFLFEYFSETQRNKGNFPGRFSGRQFSNSRSEMNVSTLELGDSALYLCASGEQSSYNEQFFGPGTRLTVL.

The chain links TRBV6-1 to TRBJ1-1; the D gene is possibly TRBD1 (6 bases). CDR1 is MNHNS and CDR2 is SASEGT in the germline V gene. This CDR3 contains 14 residues. V shed 6 bases and J shed 1 base, with 12 bases lying between them. The CDR3 spells CASSMSQGNTEAFF. The CDR3 DNA is TGTGCCAGCAGCATGTCACAGGGGAACACTGAAGCTTTCTTT.

This sequence joins TRBV14 and TRBJ2-1, with D possibly called TRBD1 or TRBD2 (6 bases each). V was pared by 0 bases and J by 9 bases, with 12 bases between. Germline-derived CDR1 and CDR2 are SGHDN and FVKESK. The CDR3 is 14 residues long. Here the CDR3 reads CASSQDLGGTEQFF. CDR3 DNA sequence: TGTGCCAGCAGCCAAGATCTAGGGGGGACTGAGCAGTTCTTC.

This clonotype was seen at least ten times. Germline and junction disagree at one end, which may indicate a read error. The rearrangement uses TRBV5-1 and TRBJ2-7, with a weak D call TRBD2 (5 bases). There are 12 residues in the CDR3. Germline V CDR1 and CDR2: SGHRS, YFSETQ. The CDR3 nucleotides read TGTGCCAGCAGCTTAGTTCGGGGTGAGCAGTACTTC. It is translated as CASSLVRGEQYF.

The genes are TRBV5-4 and TRBJ1-1, with D perhaps TRBD1 (5 bases). The germline V gene has CDR1 SGHNT and CDR2 YYREEE (reference sequence). CDR3 length: 14 amino acids. Between the trimmed V and J ends, which lost 3 bases and 3 bases, there was a span of 12 bases. The CDR3 sequence is CASSSGGDHTEAFF. The CDR3 DNA follows: TGTGCCAGCAGCTCTGGGGGGGATCACACTGAAGCTTTCTTT. The full variable domain, rest sourced from reference TRBV5-4 and TRBJ1-1, is ETGVTQSPTHLIKTRGQQVTLRCSSQSGHNTVSWYQQALGQGPQFIFQYYREEENGRGNFPPRFSGLQFPNYSSELNVNALELDDSALYLCASSSGGDHTEAFFGQGTRLTVV.

This clonotype appeared many times. This chain links TRBV29-1 with TRBJ2-1; unclear D gene. Germline V gene data show CDR1 as SQVTM and CDR2 as ANQGSEA. Trimming cost V 3 bases and J 8 bases, with 11 bases left between them. The CDR3 spans 12 residues. CDR3 sequence (DNA): TGCAGCGTTGAGCAGCCTATTGATGAGCAGTTCTTC. This encodes CSVEQPIDEQFF.

This clonotype was seen a handful of times. A junction boundary mismatches the germline segment, possibly from a read error. In DNA, the CDR3 is TGCTGTGCTAGAGGCCGGCGCGCCACACCGCTCAATGAGCAGTTCTTC. Amino acid sequence: CCARGRRATPLNEQFF. The rearrangement links TRBV20-1 to TRBJ2-1, with D hard to call. Germline CDR1 DFQATT, CDR2 SNEGSKA (reference sequence). CDR3 length equals 16 residues.

The table lists this clonotype with a few counts. In nucleotides, the CDR3 is TGTGCCAGCAGCCAAGCGGGAAACAGAATTTCGCTGTTTTTT. Its protein is CASSQAGNRISLFF. This chain joins TRBV3-1 and TRBJ2-2; TRBD2 might be the D (5 bases). Deletions cut 1 base from V and 13 bases from J, with 16 bases between. The germline gives CDR1 LGHDT, CDR2 YNNKEL (reference sequence). The CDR3 has 14 amino acids.

In this sample, this clonotype turned up a few times. This rearrangement joins TRBV28 to TRBJ2-5, with D perhaps TRBD1 (6 bases). This CDR3 has 13 amino acids. CDR1 and CDR2 from the germline V gene are MDHEN and SYDVKM. The V end lost 6 bases, the J end lost 0 bases, and 8 bases lay between the germline ends. DNA of the CDR3: TGTGCCAGCAGACGACAGGACCAAGAGACCCAGTACTTC. Its protein is CASRRQDQETQYF. The complete variable domain, with remaining parts taken from reference TRBV28 and TRBJ2-5, reads DVKVTQSSRYLVKRTGEKVFLECVQDMDHENMFWYRQDPGLGLRLIYFSYDVKMKEKGDIPEGYSVSREKKERFSLILESASTNQTSMYLCASRRQDQETQYFGPGTRLLVL.

Ten or more counts support this clonotype. The chain has TRBV7-2 and TRBJ2-3; possible D gene TRBD2, 6 bases. This CDR3 region has 15 residues. Trimming left V 1 base short and J 6 bases short, with 14 bases between. Germline CDR1 is SGHTA and CDR2 is FQGNSA. CDR3 region: CASSLELARVDTQYF. As DNA, the CDR3 is TGTGCCAGCAGCTTAGAGCTAGCGAGAGTGGATACGCAGTATTTT.

This clonotype was seen ten or more times. The CDR3 DNA reads as TGCAGTGCTAGAGGGATGCCGGGACTCTCCTACGAGCAGTACTTC. The encoded protein is CSARGMPGLSYEQYF. This chain uses TRBV20-1 with TRBJ2-7; D possibly corresponds to TRBD2 (6 bases). The germline gives CDR1 DFQATT, CDR2 SNEGSKA (reference sequence). V was cut by 1 base and J by 0 bases, with 13 bases left in between. This CDR3 has 15 residues.

The chain couples TRBV20-1 to TRBJ1-5; 11 bases agree with TRBD1. Germline CDR1 DFQATT, CDR2 SNEGSKA (reference sequence). The CDR3 length is 19 residues. V shed 3 bases and J 0 bases; nucleotides not matched to a gene: 13. As DNA, the CDR3 is TGCAGTGCTAGCAACCCCGGGACAGGGGGTTCCCTTAGCAATCAGCCCCAGCATTTT. The encoded protein is CSASNPGTGGSLSNQPQHF.

This clonotype was counted once. A single base separates this from a much larger clone, so it may be a read error. The chain recombines TRBV20-1 with TRBJ2-3; D not certain. Germline CDR1 DFQATT, CDR2 SNEGSKA (reference sequence). The V gene lost 2 bases and the J gene lost 8 bases, with 8 bases spanning the gap. CDR3 length: 11 amino acids. CDR3 amino acids: CSARLVGTQYF. The CDR3 DNA is TGCAGTGCTAGACTAGTGGGTACGCAGTATTTT.

The table lists this clonotype with a few counts. The chain links TRBV20-1 to TRBJ2-1; 11 bases align to TRBD2. V lost 3 bases and J lost 4; bases outside the gene matches: 14. The germline gives CDR1 DFQATT, CDR2 SNEGSKA (reference sequence). The CDR3 is made up of 18 amino acids. For the CDR3, the DNA is TGCAGTGCTAGGTCTGGGTCTGGGACTAGCGGAAGTTACAATGAGCAGTTCTTC. It codes for CSARSGSGTSGSYNEQFF.